The clone carrying this T cell receptor beta chain showed up just once. The assay was immunoSEQ multiplex PCR, and TCRdb's table has in-frame clones only and misses some. The table has approximately 26,000 clones, about 93% seen once. Germline V gene data show CDR1 as SGDLS and CDR2 as YYNGEE. V gave up 0 bases and J gave up 7 bases; unmatched junction bases: 6. CDR3 length equals 16 residues. The time point is: recipient sample about 28 days before transplant, after cytoreduction. This sample is part of a study of T cell clonotyping in hematopoietic cell transplantation. This sequence was found in a man in his forties or fifties with acute myeloid leukemia. Some clones in this sample may be carry-over from other donors' samples. The sample in question was peripheral blood mononuclear cells, obtained before stem cell transplant. This chain connects TRBV9 to TRBJ1-4; 10 nucleotides align to TRBD1. CDR3 amino acids: CASSVGLGQGGEKLFF. Here the CDR3 DNA reads TGTGCCAGCAGCGTAGGCCTCGGACAGGGGGGTGAAAAACTGTTTTTT. Supplemented by reference TRBV9 and TRBJ1-4, the full variable domain reads DSGVTQTPKHLITATGQRVTLRCSPRSGDLSVYWYQQSLDQGLQFLIQYYNGEERAKGNILERFSAQQFPDLHSELNLSSLELGDSALYFCASSVGLGQGGEKLFFGSGTQLSVL.